This is a list of T cell receptor beta chains from one sample in a study of Ad26.COV2.S vaccination and SARS-CoV-2 variants. Assay: immunoSEQ multiplex PCR; the TCRdb copy retains only in-frame clones and omits some. Of 350,000 to 600,000 clones listed, 89% are singletons. The input for sequencing was peripheral blood, taken in a trial of Ad26.COV2.S vaccine versus placebo. These receptors were obtained from a person between 18 and 60 years old who received the Ad26.COV2.S COVID-19 vaccine or a placebo. Both conserved end residues are trimmed from each CDR3. Fields, in order: CDR3 protein, V gene, J gene, clone size. The size field is filled for only some rows; it gives once, few, many or a size class.

cdr3_aa: ASSPPAFGRTGEISGANVLT; v_call: TRBV18; j_call: TRBJ2-6; clone_size: -
cdr3_aa: ASSPQALGGYT; v_call: TRBV7-3; j_call: TRBJ1-2; clone_size: -
cdr3_aa: ASSQELRYTKWETQY; v_call: TRBV14; j_call: TRBJ2-5; clone_size: -
cdr3_aa: ASSPLGFGTEAF; v_call: TRBV7-3; j_call: TRBJ1-1; clone_size: -
cdr3_aa: ASSPEQGAF; v_call: TRBV18; j_call: TRBJ1-1; clone_size: -
cdr3_aa: ASSFGQDGAYEQY; v_call: TRBV18; j_call: TRBJ2-7; clone_size: -
cdr3_aa: ASSLIEAGGPYNEQF; v_call: TRBV27; j_call: TRBJ2-1; clone_size: -
cdr3_aa: ASSPTSSGNTIY; v_call: TRBV27; j_call: TRBJ1-3; clone_size: -
cdr3_aa: ASSIWDQPQH; v_call: TRBV19; j_call: TRBJ1-5; clone_size: once
cdr3_aa: ASLDRLRNEQF; v_call: TRBV27; j_call: TRBJ2-1; clone_size: -
cdr3_aa: ATSSQRAREEKLF; v_call: TRBV15; j_call: TRBJ1-4; clone_size: -
cdr3_aa: ASSQVRGQPDQPQH; v_call: TRBV4-1; j_call: TRBJ1-5; clone_size: -
cdr3_aa: ASSRTGLAGAYNEQF; v_call: TRBV5-1; j_call: TRBJ2-1; clone_size: -
cdr3_aa: ASSLVSNQETQY; v_call: TRBV5-6; j_call: TRBJ2-5; clone_size: -
cdr3_aa: ASRAGYEQY; v_call: TRBV6-5; j_call: TRBJ2-7; clone_size: -
cdr3_aa: ASSPRTSGTYEQY; v_call: TRBV9; j_call: TRBJ2-7; clone_size: -